Shown below are 32 T cell receptor beta chains from a single sample sequenced in a study of shared clonotypes between healthy human individuals. The assay was immunoSEQ multiplex PCR, and TCRdb's table has in-frame clones only and misses some. This sample yields some 1,400,000 clones, of which more than 95% are seen a single time; over 1% belongs to the top ten. What was sequenced was naive CD4+ T cells sorted from blood. Subset of the sample: CD45RA+ positively selected. The source is a young man in good health.

The genes are TRBV5-1 and TRBJ2-1; 7 bases are a match to TRBD2. With V trimmed by 0 bases and J by 6 bases, 6 bases remained unmatched. The CDR3 consists of 15 residues. From germline, CDR1 is SGHRS and CDR2 YFSETQ. CDR3 nucleotides: TGCGCCAGCAGCTTGGTGGTGGGAGGGCTCAATGAGCAGTTCTTC. Translating gives CASSLVVGGLNEQFF. Drawing the rest from reference TRBV5-1 and TRBJ2-1, the complete variable domain is KAGVTQTPRYLIKTRGQQVTLSCSPISGHRSVSWYQQTPGQGLQFLFEYFSETQRNKGNFPGRFSGRQFSNSRSEMNVSTLELGDSALYLCASSLVVGGLNEQFFGPGTRLTVL.

This chain connects TRBV6-5 to TRBJ1-4; D remains ambiguous. This CDR3 has 14 residues. V dropped 2 bases and J dropped 8 bases, with 12 bases sitting between them. The germline gives CDR1 MNHEY, CDR2 SVGAGI. CDR3 nucleotides: TGTGCCAGCAGTTACGCTAGTCATACGGAAAAACTGTTTTTT. This codes for CASSYASHTEKLFF.

The rearrangement joins TRBV2 to TRBJ2-3; TRBD1 agrees at 7 bases. V gave up 6 bases and J gave up 1 base; unmatched junction bases: 7. Per the germline V gene, CDR1 is SNHLY and CDR2 is FYNNEI. This CDR3 comprises 15 residues. CDR3 sequence reads: CASRLQGIGTDTQYF. The CDR3 region has the DNA TGTGCCAGCAGATTACAGGGGATTGGCACAGATACGCAGTATTTT.

The chain recombines TRBV7-9 with TRBJ1-1; the match to TRBD1 covers 7 bases. This CDR3 has 17 residues. Germline V gives CDR1 SEHNR, CDR2 FQNEAQ (reference sequence). V was clipped by 0 bases and J by 0 bases; unmatched bases: 7. CDR3 sequence: CASSLAFQGGLNTEAFF. For the CDR3, the DNA is TGTGCCAGCAGCTTAGCGTTTCAGGGGGGTTTGAACACTGAAGCTTTCTTT.

The chain carries TRBV2 and TRBJ2-2; tentatively, D is TRBD2 (6 bases). The CDR3 contains 12 residues. The germline V gene encodes CDR1 SNHLY and CDR2 FYNNEI. V was shortened by 6 bases and J by 7 bases, with 9 bases between the two germline ends. The CDR3 nucleotides are TGTGCCAGCAGCCGGGAGCGCGGGGAGCTGTTTTTT. As protein: CASSRERGELFF.

This chain uses TRBV10-2 with TRBJ1-1; D is unclear. V lost 6 bases to trimming and J lost 4 bases, with 12 bases between them. Germline values: CDR1 WSHSY, CDR2 SAAADI. The CDR3 is 13 amino acids. DNA of the CDR3: TGCGCCAGCAGGATGACACGGGGCACTGAAGCTTTCTTT. This sequence encodes CASRMTRGTEAFF.

The V gene is TRBV7-9, the J gene TRBJ2-3; 11 nucleotides line up with TRBD1. The CDR3 has 17 amino acids. After removal of 0 bases from V and 1 base from J, the junction contained 3 bases not matched to a gene. The germline V gene encodes CDR1 SEHNR and CDR2 FQNEAQ (reference sequence). CDR3 sequence reads: CASSLAQGQGGTDTQYF. The CDR3 DNA sequence: TGTGCCAGCAGCTTAGCGCAGGGACAGGGGGGCACAGATACGCAGTATTTT.

Notes on this clone: The same CDR3 arises from other DNA sequences in this sample as well. The rearrangement uses TRBV5-1 and TRBJ2-3, with a possible D match to TRBD2 (7 bases). Germline CDR1 reads SGHRS; CDR2 reads YFSETQ. V was trimmed by 0 bases and J by 4 bases, leaving 9 bases between them. CDR3 size: 14 residues. Written as DNA, the CDR3 is TGCGCCAGCAGCTTGGAAGGGGGGGCAGATACGCAGTATTTT. This sequence encodes CASSLEGGADTQYF.

In DNA, the CDR3 is TGCAGTGTGGGGCAGCCCCAGCATTTT. This translates into CSVGQPQHF. The rearrangement links TRBV20-1 to TRBJ1-5, with unresolved D. This CDR3 is 9 amino acids long. Germline V gives CDR1 DFQATT, CDR2 SNEGSKA (reference sequence). Trimming removed 7 bases at V and 7 bases at J, with 5 bases between.

J is TRBJ1-4 and V is TRBV2; D unresolved. The V gene lost 11 bases and the J gene lost 4 bases, with 20 bases spanning the gap. The CDR3 runs to 15 residues. Germline lookup yields CDR1 SNHLY and CDR2 FYNNEI. CDR3 nucleotide sequence: TGTGCCGTCCTGACGAGGGCGTCGGATAATGAAAAACTGTTTTTT. The encoded protein is CAVLTRASDNEKLFF.

The chain is built from TRBV5-6 and TRBJ2-7; D is tentatively TRBD1 or TRBD2 (5 bases each). The CDR3 contains 14 residues. Trimming took off 3 bases at V and 5 bases at J, with 15 bases between the two ends. Germline CDR1 reads SGHDT; CDR2 reads YYEEEE. CDR3 region: CASSYGTRTDEQYF. CDR3 DNA: TGTGCCAGCAGCTACGGGACCCGTACGGACGAGCAGTACTTC.

V usage is TRBV28 and J usage is TRBJ2-7; possibly TRBD1 or TRBD2 for D (5 bases each). Deletions cut 6 bases from V and 2 bases from J, with 20 bases between. This CDR3 is 16 amino acids long. CDR1 is MDHEN, CDR2 SYDVKM, per germline. CDR3 sequence reads: CASSLGRGRATYEQYF. The CDR3 nucleotides are TGTGCCAGCAGCTTGGGCCGGGGCAGGGCCACCTACGAGCAGTACTTC.

The chain joins TRBV9 to TRBJ2-7, with 7 nucleotides matching TRBD2. The trim removed 0 bases at V and 6 bases at J, leaving 12 bases unmatched. CDR1 and CDR2 (germline): SGDLS, YYNGEE. The CDR3 runs to 16 residues. CDR3 protein: CASSVGSSFAGVEQYF. CDR3 in DNA: TGTGCCAGCAGCGTAGGGTCCAGTTTTGCGGGAGTCGAGCAGTACTTC.

The chain employs TRBV28 and TRBJ1-1, with D perhaps matching TRBD1 (6 bases). Germline-derived CDR1 and CDR2 are MDHEN and SYDVKM. Trimming pared 6 bases from V and 5 bases from J, leaving 13 bases between. The CDR3 runs to 13 residues. The CDR3 sequence: CASRGAVRTEAFF. The CDR3 region has the DNA TGTGCCAGCAGGGGGGCCGTTAGAACTGAAGCTTTCTTT.

The V and J genes are TRBV10-2 and TRBJ2-1; D unresolved. Germline V gives CDR1 WSHSY, CDR2 SAAADI. CDR3 length: 11 amino acids. Trimming shortened V by 4 bases and J by 10 bases, and 8 bases separated the two germline ends. CDR3 loop: CASSASWEQFF. CDR3 DNA sequence: TGCGCCAGCAGTGCTTCTTGGGAGCAGTTCTTC.

This chain joins TRBV6-5 and TRBJ2-1, with 12 bases identical to TRBD2. There are 13 residues in the CDR3. With V trimmed by 8 bases and J by 7 bases, 3 bases remained unmatched. CDR1 is MNHEY, CDR2 SVGAGI, per germline. CDR3 loop: CASGTSGRNEQFF. The CDR3 nucleotides read TGTGCCAGCGGGACTAGCGGGCGGAATGAGCAGTTCTTC.

The rearrangement uses TRBV5-1 and TRBJ1-2; D is ambiguous. Germline CDR1 is SGHRS and CDR2 is YFSETQ. Trimming stripped 2 bases from V and 0 bases from J, with 20 bases between. The CDR3 spans 18 residues. The DNA for the CDR3 is TGCGCCAGCAGCTTCAGGACCTCGGGCAGCACAACTAACTATGGCTACACCTTC. This codes for CASSFRTSGSTTNYGYTF.

The V and J genes are TRBV5-1 and TRBJ2-1, with 7 nucleotides matching TRBD1. J gave up 4 bases and V 2 bases, and 12 bases lay outside the gene matches. CDR3 length: 17 residues. Germline values: CDR1 SGHRS, CDR2 YFSETQ. The CDR3 protein is CASSLGQAGASYNEQFF. CDR3 sequence (DNA): TGCGCCAGCAGCTTAGGACAGGCAGGGGCATCATACAATGAGCAGTTCTTC.

The V and J genes are TRBV6-5 and TRBJ1-5, with no clear D. The CDR3 runs 13 residues. The germline V and J ends were trimmed by 4 bases and 4 bases, with 8 bases remaining between them. In germline, CDR1 is MNHEY, CDR2 SVGAGI. The CDR3 DNA is TGTGCCAGCAGTTTAGTCGGGAATCAGCCCCAGCATTTT. Translated, it gives CASSLVGNQPQHF.

V is TRBV10-3 and J is TRBJ2-1; D may be TRBD2 (5 bases). The CDR3 contains 13 residues. Trimming pared 10 bases from V and 5 bases from J, leaving 15 bases between. Germline V gives CDR1 ENHRY, CDR2 SYGVKD. The chain's CDR3 is CATVERNNNEQFF. CDR3 in DNA: TGTGCCACAGTGGAGCGGAATAACAATGAGCAGTTCTTC.

The CDR3 bases are TGTGCCATCAGTCGACAGGGGGGAGGCTACAATGAGCAGTTCTTC. Its protein product is CAISRQGGGYNEQFF. The chain carries TRBV10-3 and TRBJ2-1, with 9 bases aligning to TRBD1. Germline CDR1 and CDR2: ENHRY and SYGVKD. The CDR3 has 15 amino acids. V lost 5 bases and J lost 3; bases outside the gene matches: 5.

This chain uses TRBV7-2 with TRBJ2-2; no reliable D call. The V gene lost 7 bases and the J gene lost 5 bases, with 17 bases spanning the gap. The CDR3 is made up of 15 amino acids. CDR1 SGHTA and CDR2 FQGNSA come from the germline V gene. CDR3 DNA sequence: TGTGCCAGCACCCCGTCCCCGAGAATGACCGGGGAGCTGTTTTTT. Residues: CASTPSPRMTGELFF.

The V gene is TRBV10-3, the J gene TRBJ1-2; D uncertain. The germline gives CDR1 ENHRY, CDR2 SYGVKD. V was cut by 4 bases and J by 2 bases, with 11 bases left in between. The CDR3 spans 14 residues. The CDR3 nucleotides read TGTGCCATCAGTGGGGCGACGGAGAACTATGGCTACACCTTC. Translating gives CAISGATENYGYTF.

The chain carries TRBV7-9 and TRBJ2-7; 9 nucleotides match TRBD2. The junction had 4 bases not matched to a gene; V was cut back by 1 base and J by 0 bases. Per germline, CDR1 SEHNR and CDR2 FQNEAQ (reference sequence). The CDR3 is 16 amino acids. The CDR3 sequence is CASSLGSGSFSYEQYF. The CDR3 DNA reads as TGTGCCAGCAGCTTAGGTAGCGGGAGTTTCTCCTACGAGCAGTACTTC.

The gene calls are TRBV30 and TRBJ2-7; D uncertain. Germline V CDR1 and CDR2: GTSNPN, SVGIG (reference sequence). Trimming removed 1 base at V and 1 base at J, with 2 bases between. The CDR3 consists of 11 residues. CDR3 nucleotides: TGTGCCTGGAGTGAGTCCTACGAGCAGTACTTC. As protein: CAWSESYEQYF.

This clone was observed once. The V gene is TRBV27, the J gene TRBJ2-7; TRBD2 is a possible D gene (7 bases). With 2 bases removed from V and 1 base from J, the gap between germline ends came to 18 bases. CDR3 length equals 17 residues. Germline CDR1 and CDR2: MNHEY and SMNVEV (reference sequence). CDR3 sequence: CASSLLTGTGLSYEQYF. The CDR3 nucleotides read TGTGCCAGCAGTTTACTGACAGGTACGGGACTATCCTACGAGCAGTACTTC.

The V gene is TRBV5-1, the J gene TRBJ1-1; tentatively, D is TRBD1 (6 bases). Germline V CDR1 and CDR2: SGHRS, YFSETQ. The V and J ends lost 3 bases and 7 bases respectively, with 13 bases between them. CDR3 size: 13 residues. The CDR3 loop reads CASSYRQESEAFF. The DNA for the CDR3 is TGCGCCAGCAGCTACCGACAGGAAAGTGAAGCTTTCTTT.

The chain combines TRBV5-1 with TRBJ2-3; 9 bases map to TRBD2. The CDR3 runs to 18 residues. Unmatched junction bases numbered 14, after V lost 4 bases and J lost 2 bases. Germline CDR1 is SGHRS and CDR2 is YFSETQ. CDR3 in amino acids: CASSPGLRAGGPTDTQYF. The CDR3 DNA reads TGCGCCAGCAGCCCTGGACTGCGCGCGGGAGGGCCCACAGATACGCAGTATTTT.

The chain recombines TRBV10-3 with TRBJ2-5; D perhaps matches TRBD2 (5 bases). The CDR3 is 17 residues long. In germline, CDR1 is ENHRY, CDR2 SYGVKD. Trimming pared 7 bases from V and 5 bases from J, leaving 26 bases between. The CDR3 reads CAIKGLNAGSGRETQYF. As DNA, the CDR3 is TGTGCCATCAAGGGCCTGAACGCGGGCAGCGGCCGTGAGACCCAGTACTTC.

This rearrangement joins TRBV7-3 to TRBJ2-5, with TRBD2 matching over 9 bases. The junction had 4 bases not matched to a gene; V was cut back by 2 bases and J by 3 bases. The V gene's germline CDR1 is SGHTA and CDR2 FQGTGA. This CDR3 spans 15 amino acids. CDR3 protein: CASSLLAGEEETQYF. CDR3 sequence (DNA): TGTGCCAGCAGCTTATTAGCGGGAGAGGAAGAGACCCAGTACTTC.

Of note for this clone: Additional DNA sequences in this sample encode the identical CDR3. The chain has TRBV2 and TRBJ2-5; TRBD1 agrees at 9 bases. This CDR3 has 14 amino acids. Looked up from germline, CDR1 is SNHLY and CDR2 is FYNNEI. Trimming removed 6 bases from V and 7 bases from J; junction bases left unmatched: 9. This CDR3 reads CASRDRQGEGTQYF. DNA of the CDR3: TGTGCCAGCAGGGATCGACAGGGGGAAGGGACCCAGTACTTC.

The rearrangement links TRBV25-1 to TRBJ2-1; tentative D call: TRBD2 (6 bases). V was clipped by 3 bases and J by 4 bases, with 13 bases between them. In germline, CDR1 is MGHDK, CDR2 SYGVNS. The CDR3 sequence is 15 residues long. The DNA of the CDR3 is TGTGCCAGCAGTGATTACGGGAGAGTTTACAATGAGCAGTTCTTC. It codes for CASSDYGRVYNEQFF.